The clone carrying this T cell receptor beta chain was seen at least ten times. Its cognate antigen is unknown. There are 13 residues in the CDR3. Germline values: CDR1 SGHAT, CDR2 FQNNGV. The V gene lost 0 bases and the J gene lost 5 bases, with 5 bases spanning the gap. This record comes from a study of T-cell reconstitution after alpha-beta-depleted transplantation in children. Findings and caveats of the study: Several hundred expanded graft clones reportedly gave rise to the alpha-beta T cells present about two months after transplant. Some patients' high day-60 TCRbeta diversity was traced to surviving recipient T cells and thymic progenitors.

A library of TCRbeta sequences, prepared with unique molecular identifiers, was generated. TCRdb re-analysed the PCR reads in MiXCR, keeping a single row per CDR3 protein. The table records 200,000 or so distinct CDR3 sequences, roughly 6.5% of them present only once. This sequence originates from a girl under three years old with combined immunodeficiency, due to receive a stem cell transplant. V usage is TRBV11-2 and J usage is TRBJ1-5, with D hard to call. Sequences were derived from PBMCs, sampled before TCRalphabeta/CD19-depleted stem cell transplant. The chain's CDR3 is CASSLDSDQPQHF. In DNA, the CDR3 is TGTGCCAGCAGCTTAGATAGTGATCAGCCCCAGCATTTT.